A single sample gave rise to the 16 T cell receptor beta chains below, sequenced in a study of blood T cell repertoires in COVID-19. Data came from immunoSEQ multiplex PCR; TCRdb stores just in-frame clones and leaves some out. The sample lists over 250,000 clones, 75% to 90% occurring once. The source material was PBMCs or T cells enriched from blood (not recorded which). Receptors originate from a woman under 30 who had recovered from COVID-19.

The V call is TRBV25-1, the J call TRBJ1-3, with D hard to call. The V end lost 4 bases, the J end lost 1 base, and 8 bases lay between the germline ends. CDR1 MGHDK and CDR2 SYGVNS come from the germline V gene. This CDR3 region has 14 residues. CDR3 protein: CASSVRRSGNTIYF. CDR3 nucleotides: TGTGCCAGCAGTGTGCGGCGGTCTGGAAACACCATATATTTT.

The chain recombines TRBV2 with TRBJ2-2; TRBD1 is a possible D gene (5 bases). Germline loops: CDR1 SNHLY, CDR2 FYNNEI. The CDR3 totals 16 residues. The V gene lost 7 bases and the J gene lost 6 bases, with 21 bases spanning the gap. CDR3 loop: CASTLDSPLSSGELFF. CDR3 DNA: TGTGCCAGCACCCTAGACAGTCCCCTTTCATCCGGGGAGCTGTTTTTT.

This chain uses TRBV11-2 with TRBJ1-4; D is possibly TRBD1 (6 bases). CDR1 and CDR2 (germline): SGHAT, FQNNGV. Trimming took 1 base from V and 5 from J, leaving 8 bases between them. This CDR3 region has 14 residues. The CDR3 here is CASSLGQANEKLFF. The DNA for the CDR3 is TGTGCCAGCAGCTTAGGACAGGCGAATGAAAAACTGTTTTTT.

This chain connects TRBV19 to TRBJ1-6; possible D gene TRBD1, 5 bases. V was cut by 0 bases and J by 7 bases, with 10 bases left in between. In germline, CDR1 is LNHDA, CDR2 SQIVND (reference sequence). The CDR3 is 15 residues long. The CDR3 DNA reads as TGTGCCAGTAGTATAGAAGGGGCATTGAATTCACCCCTCCACTTT. Its protein product is CASSIEGALNSPLHF.

This clone was detected only once. The chain links TRBV25-1 to TRBJ2-7; no clear D. The germline V gene has CDR1 MGHDK and CDR2 SYGVNS. The CDR3 runs 13 residues. V gave up 2 bases and J gave up 3 bases, with 8 bases separating them. The CDR3 region is CASSEGRSYEQYF. The CDR3 coding sequence is TGTGCCAGCAGTGAAGGTAGAAGCTACGAGCAGTACTTC.

The chain recombines TRBV15 with TRBJ2-5, with 7 bases lining up with TRBD1. The trim removed 1 base at V and 5 bases at J, leaving 7 bases unmatched. The CDR3 loop spans 15 amino acids. From germline, CDR1 is LNHNV and CDR2 YYDKDF (reference sequence). CDR3 coding DNA: TGTGCCACCAGCAGAGCAGAGGGGGCCGGGGAGACCCAGTACTTC. It specifies CATSRAEGAGETQYF. The full variable domain, its missing parts supplied by reference TRBV15 and TRBJ2-5, is DAMVIQNPRYQVTQFGKPVTLSCSQTLNHNVMYWYQQKSSQAPKLLFHYYDKDFNNEADTPDNFQSRRPNTSFCFLDIRSPGLGDTAMYLCATSRAEGAGETQYFGPGTRLLVL.

This rearrangement joins TRBV20-1 to TRBJ1-2, with D unclear. Looked up from germline, CDR1 is DFQATT and CDR2 is SNEGSKA (reference sequence). Trimming took 3 bases from V and 3 from J, leaving 17 bases between them. CDR3 size: 15 residues. This CDR3 is CSASNPGVRDYGYTF. For the CDR3, the DNA is TGCAGTGCTAGTAATCCCGGGGTCCGGGACTATGGCTACACCTTC.

This clone appeared a single time. The chain is built from TRBV7-9 and TRBJ1-2; 12 nucleotides match TRBD1. J was trimmed by 2 bases and V by 6 bases; bases with no gene match: 7. Germline-derived CDR1 and CDR2 are SEHNR and FQNEAQ (reference sequence). This CDR3 is 16 amino acids long. CDR3 coding DNA: TGTGCCAGCAGGGGGACAGGGGGCCCAATCAACTATGGCTACACCTTC. Protein: CASRGTGGPINYGYTF.

This chain connects TRBV6-4 to TRBJ2-3; 8 positions match TRBD1. The CDR3 has 13 amino acids. Trimming cost V 5 bases and J 8 bases; bases outside gene matches: 6. Germline values: CDR1 MRHNA, CDR2 SNTAGT. This CDR3 reads CASSTITGGTQYF. CDR3 sequence (DNA): TGTGCCAGCAGTACAATCACAGGGGGTACGCAGTATTTT.

V usage is TRBV2 and J usage is TRBJ2-1, with TRBD2 matching 11 bases. The CDR3 totals 15 residues. The germline V gene has CDR1 SNHLY and CDR2 FYNNEI. The J segment lost 6 bases and the V segment lost 6 bases, leaving 7 bases of the junction unmatched. The CDR3 DNA reads as TGTGCCAGCAGAGCTGTAGCGGGGGGGACCAATGAGCAGTTCTTC. As protein: CASRAVAGGTNEQFF.

The rearrangement links TRBV7-6 to TRBJ2-5, with 8 nucleotides matching TRBD1. CDR1 SGHVS and CDR2 FNYEAQ come from the germline V gene. The trim removed 1 base at V and 1 base at J, leaving 8 bases unmatched. The CDR3 consists of 17 residues. The CDR3 DNA reads TGTGCCAGCAGCTTAGGGGTCGGACAGGGCTTCCAAGAGACCCAGTACTTC. Encoded protein: CASSLGVGQGFQETQYF.

The chain recombines TRBV19 with TRBJ2-1, with TRBD1 matching 8 bases. With V trimmed by 4 bases and J by 12 bases, 5 bases remained unmatched. CDR3 length equals 12 residues. Germline V gene sequence: CDR1 LNHDA, CDR2 SQIVND (reference sequence). In DNA form, the CDR3 reads TGTGCCAGTAGTAGCACCGACAGGGGGCAGTTCTTC. Translating it yields CASSSTDRGQFF.

The CDR3 region is CASLGEGAEAFF. The CDR3 nucleotides read TGTGCCAGCCTGGGGGAGGGCGCTGAAGCTTTCTTT. The chain has TRBV18 and TRBJ1-1, with D possibly matching TRBD1 (5 bases). In germline, CDR1 is KGHSH, CDR2 LQKENI. The CDR3 covers 12 residues. V lost 8 bases to trimming and J lost 6 bases, with 13 bases between them.

V usage is TRBV5-4 and J usage is TRBJ2-1, with 8 bases identical to TRBD1. The CDR3 is 14 amino acids. Per the germline V gene, CDR1 is SGHNT and CDR2 is YYREEE (reference sequence). Trimming at V came to 1 base and at J to 6 bases, leaving 3 bases not matched to a gene. The CDR3 reads CASSLFGQGNEQFF. CDR3 DNA sequence: TGTGCCAGCAGCTTGTTTGGACAGGGCAATGAGCAGTTCTTC.

The chain carries TRBV3-1 (or the pseudogene TRBV3-2) and TRBJ2-1, with D maybe TRBD2 (6 bases). The CDR3 covers 13 residues. The germline gives CDR1 LGHDT, CDR2 YNNKEL (reference sequence). Trimming removed 4 bases from V and 8 bases from J, with 12 bases in between. CDR3 in amino acids: CASSPGSRYEQFF. The CDR3 DNA reads TGTGCCAGCAGCCCCGGGAGTCGATATGAGCAGTTCTTC.

The V gene is TRBV4-1, the J gene TRBJ1-2; 8 bases match TRBD1. Germline V gene lookup returns CDR1 MGHRA and CDR2 YSYEKL. Trimming at V came to 4 bases and at J to 8 bases, leaving 6 bases not matched to a gene. The CDR3 contains 13 residues. This CDR3 reads CASSPTTGEGYTF. Here the CDR3 DNA reads TGCGCCAGCAGCCCCACGACAGGGGAAGGCTACACCTTC.